The 12 T cell receptor beta chains below come from one sample, sequenced in a study of response to subunit inactivated influenza vaccine (dated by TCRdb to between 2017 and 2018). Library preparation used RT-PCR. Data came from an Illumina HiSeq 2500. TCRdb itself trimmed the public reads at Q25 with fastp, ran MiXCR and retained productive beta chains. Rows matching on CDR3 protein sequence are summarized as one entry with the most common DNA and genes. This sample is represented by 540,000 or so distinct CDR3 sequences; 10% to 15% of them were singletons. The ten largest clones add up to 10% to 15% of the sample. The time point label of this sample denotes: approximately 47 days after influenza vaccine administration. Here the sequenced sample was PBMCs from blood, taken more than 35 days after vaccination. All receptors come from a man aged 50-59 years who received an inactivated influenza vaccine. Donor details come from another sample of the same person, matched by shared clones.

This clonotype has more than one count but fewer than ten. The chain links TRBV28 to TRBJ2-3; TRBD1 or TRBD2 may be the D gene (5 bases each). The CDR3 consists of 16 residues. The ends were cut back, 6 bases at V and 0 bases at J, with 16 bases in the middle. The germline V gene has CDR1 MDHEN and CDR2 SYDVKM. The CDR3 spells CASSRKGPTSTDTQYF. The CDR3 DNA reads as TGTGCCAGCAGCCGTAAGGGACCCACCAGCACAGATACGCAGTATTTT.

This clonotype was seen only a few times. This chain connects TRBV6-2 or TRBV6-3 to TRBJ2-7; perhaps D is TRBD1 or TRBD2 (5 bases each). The V gene's germline CDR1 is MNHEY and CDR2 SVGEGT. The CDR3 loop spans 13 amino acids. The V end was cut by 6 bases, the J end by 3 bases, with 12 bases between. CDR3 loop: CASRRGPSYEQYF. CDR3 in DNA: TGTGCCAGCAGAAGGGGACCGAGCTACGAGCAGTACTTC.

This clonotype was counted only a few times. The chain combines TRBV4-2 with TRBJ2-7; 13 bases match TRBD2. Trimming at V came to 4 bases and at J to 2 bases, leaving 14 bases not matched to a gene. There are 19 residues in the CDR3. Germline V CDR1 and CDR2: LGHNA, YNFKEQ. CDR3 DNA: TGTGCCAGCAGCCTCCAAGATGGGGGGACTAGCGGGGACCCCTACGAGCAGTACTTC. Its protein product is CASSLQDGGTSGDPYEQYF.

The CDR3 DNA is TGTGCCAGCAGTTTGACAGCGTCAGATACGCAGTATTTT. It is translated as CASSLTASDTQYF. This sequence joins TRBV28 and TRBJ2-3; the D gene is possibly TRBD1 (5 bases). There are 13 residues in the CDR3. Germline V gene sequence: CDR1 MDHEN, CDR2 SYDVKM. V gave up 3 bases and J gave up 4 bases, with 8 bases separating them.

This clonotype was found a few times. The J gene is TRBJ1-1, the V gene TRBV7-9; possible D gene TRBD1, 5 bases. Germline V gene data show CDR1 as SEHNR and CDR2 as FQNEAQ (reference sequence). CDR3 length equals 15 residues. V dropped 4 bases and J dropped 0 bases, with 12 bases sitting between them. For the CDR3, the DNA is TGTGCCAGCAGCTCACCGGGACGGATGAACACTGAAGCTTTCTTT. Amino acids: CASSSPGRMNTEAFF.

The chain is built from TRBV5-1 and TRBJ2-3; D remains ambiguous. The CDR3 spans 16 residues. V lost 3 bases, J lost 1 base, and 15 bases lay in between. In germline, CDR1 is SGHRS, CDR2 YFSETQ. The chain's CDR3 is CASSSSQSRGTDTQYF. The CDR3 DNA reads TGCGCCAGCAGCTCCTCACAGTCTAGGGGCACAGATACGCAGTATTTT.

This chain joins TRBV15 and TRBJ2-1, with 8 bases lining up with TRBD1. V dropped 6 bases and J dropped 8; count of bases not matched to a gene: 9. The CDR3 spans 14 residues. CDR1 is LNHNV and CDR2 is YYDKDF in the germline V gene (reference sequence). In DNA form, the CDR3 reads TGTGCCACCAGTCCCCGAGCAGGGGGCCATGAGCAGTTCTTC. Translation: CATSPRAGGHEQFF. Full variable domain (missing parts from reference TRBV15 and TRBJ2-1): DAMVIQNPRYQVTQFGKPVTLSCSQTLNHNVMYWYQQKSSQAPKLLFHYYDKDFNNEADTPDNFQSRRPNTSFCFLDIRSPGLGDTAMYLCATSPRAGGHEQFFGPGTRLTVL.

Many counts were recorded for this clonotype. The rearrangement uses TRBV28 and TRBJ1-2, with 12 bases aligning to TRBD1. The V gene's germline CDR1 is MDHEN and CDR2 SYDVKM. Losses at the gene ends were 2 bases for V and 5 bases for J; bases not matched to a gene: 3. The CDR3 covers 15 residues. The CDR3: CASSLGTGGQYGYTF. The CDR3 region has the DNA TGTGCCAGCAGTTTAGGGACAGGGGGCCAGTATGGCTACACCTTC.

In its sample, this clonotype was seen many times. This sequence joins TRBV2 and TRBJ2-7; no clear D. The V end lost 6 bases, the J end lost 3 bases, and 15 bases lay between the germline ends. The CDR3 length is 14 residues. In germline, CDR1 is SNHLY, CDR2 FYNNEI. CDR3 in DNA: TGTGCCAGCAGACGGAGTGGGCTGCTCTACGAGCAGTACTTC. Encoded protein: CASRRSGLLYEQYF. Full variable domain (missing parts from reference TRBV2 and TRBJ2-7): EPEVTQTPSHQVTQMGQEVILRCVPISNHLYFYWYRQILGQKVEFLVSFYNNEISEKSEIFDDQFSVERPDGSNFTLKIRSTKLEDSAMYFCASRRSGLLYEQYFGPGTRLTVT.

This clonotype came up many times. The chain joins TRBV20-1 to TRBJ1-5; TRBD1 matches at 7 bases. Trimming cost V 6 bases and J 6 bases; bases outside gene matches: 8. This CDR3 has 13 amino acids. The germline V gene has CDR1 DFQATT and CDR2 SNEGSKA (reference sequence). CDR3 loop: CSARKGAGQPQHF. The CDR3 nucleotides read TGCAGTGCGAGAAAGGGGGCAGGTCAGCCCCAGCATTTT.

This clonotype has ten or more counts. V usage is TRBV6-2 or TRBV6-3 and J usage is TRBJ2-3; D remains unclear. The germline CDR1 and CDR2 sequences are MNHEY and SVGEGT. V shed 2 bases and J shed 1 base, with 7 bases lying between them. The CDR3 length is 14 residues. The CDR3 DNA reads as TGTGCCAGCAGTTACCTAGGTCGCACAGATACGCAGTATTTT. Its translation is CASSYLGRTDTQYF.

The chain's CDR3 is CASSYGGRNTEAFF. The CDR3 DNA reads as TGCGCCAGCAGCTACGGGGGGCGGAACACTGAAGCTTTCTTT. V gene TRBV5-1 combines with J gene TRBJ1-1; a weak D match, TRBD1 (6 bases). The V end lost 3 bases, the J end lost 1 base, and 10 bases lay between the germline ends. Germline V gene lookup returns CDR1 SGHRS and CDR2 YFSETQ. The CDR3 loop spans 14 amino acids.